This T cell receptor (beta chain) was recorded in a study of T cell responses to AZD1222 COVID-19 vaccine (dated by TCRdb to the early 2020s). In terms of the full investigation: Because spike-specific TCR depth and breadth did not differ between the two schedules, AZD1222 recipients who got a second dose at roughly 4 weeks were pooled with those who got a second dose at roughly 12 weeks. TCR sequencing covered approximately 230 trial participants: some 210 given two doses of AZD1222 and approximately 26 given two doses of MenACWY control vaccine. Trial participants were enrolled by age into subgroups of 18-55, 56-69 and 70-plus years, and roughly 150, 30 and 60 TCR-sequenced participants, respectively, were included in these subgroups. Beyond this particular receptor, the publication reports: After two AZD1222 doses, spike-specific TCR breadth and depth were significantly higher than at day 0 and than in MenACWY recipients. Because no day 14 peak-response samples were available, repertoires were characterized only after the peak T cell response. Reportedly, almost half of the unique spike-specific TCRs recognized epitopes lying outside the regions that are mutated in the B.1.351 and B.1.1.7 variants. The vaccine-associated CD4 TCRs covered the entire spike protein, and the dominant responses fell in regions 160-218 and 743-854. Participants were mostly white British and included more females than males, and it was suggested by the authors that clonal diversity may have been underestimated. In the small 56-69-year group, the increase in depth fell short of significance, most likely because of low power. Only 5 to 7 AZD1222 recipients were SARS-CoV-2 seropositive at baseline, limiting conclusions about previously exposed vaccinees.

To note about this clone: What this receptor recognizes is not known. No base qualities exist here, and no much larger clone lies one base off it. Other DNA sequences in this sample translate to the same CDR3.

The CDR3 regions of human TCRbeta chains were analyzed by immunosequencing. In the source study's methods: Repertoire TCRs were matched against a reference library of SARS-CoV-2-specific TCRs generated with the MIRA antigen-specificity platform. Breadth was defined as the fraction of unique TCRs that were SARS-CoV-2-associated, and depth was defined as the fraction of total T cells that were SARS-CoV-2-associated. Using the MIRA data, each spike-specific TCR was mapped to the spike region that the TCR reacts to and placed in a CD4 or CD8 class. Log10-transformed breadth and depth values were compared by one-way ANOVA with Sidak's multiple comparisons tests. This is the immuneACCESS table as TCRdb keeps it, with only in-frame sequences that have V and J called. A part of the clones is gone; compared with another copy, unresolved V genes explain less than half, and the rest is unexplained. That table gives V, J and clone size, and the DNA gave D and trimming. This sample holds more than 110,000 clones; 88% were observed only once. Of the sample, approximately 3.4% falls within the top ten clones.

This sample's time point label indicates: baseline before first vaccination. Vaccinee samples were obtained from the UK trials COV001 and COV002, which included a single-blind randomized controlled phase 2/3 trial of AZD1222 (ChAdOx1 nCoV-19) in healthy adults. For TCRbeta chain sequencing, PBMC samples were collected from trial participants at day 0 and at day 28 after the second dose. The germline V gene encodes CDR1 SGHAT and CDR2 FQNNGV. Spanning cysteine to phenylalanine, the CDR3 consists of 12 amino acids. Only the CDR3 DNA is retained, 36 bases long and in frame from the first base. V is clipped by 0 bases and J by 6 bases, and the sequence between their germline boundaries is 3 bases long.

The chain was built from TRBV11-2 and TRBJ1-5, with the identity of the D gene unclear. The sequence came from an adult in good health. Sample: peripheral blood, taken on day 0 of AZD1222 vaccination. The CDR3 in this case is CASSLEGQPQHF. The bases read TGTGCCAGCAGCTTAGAAGGTCAGCCCCAGCATTTT.